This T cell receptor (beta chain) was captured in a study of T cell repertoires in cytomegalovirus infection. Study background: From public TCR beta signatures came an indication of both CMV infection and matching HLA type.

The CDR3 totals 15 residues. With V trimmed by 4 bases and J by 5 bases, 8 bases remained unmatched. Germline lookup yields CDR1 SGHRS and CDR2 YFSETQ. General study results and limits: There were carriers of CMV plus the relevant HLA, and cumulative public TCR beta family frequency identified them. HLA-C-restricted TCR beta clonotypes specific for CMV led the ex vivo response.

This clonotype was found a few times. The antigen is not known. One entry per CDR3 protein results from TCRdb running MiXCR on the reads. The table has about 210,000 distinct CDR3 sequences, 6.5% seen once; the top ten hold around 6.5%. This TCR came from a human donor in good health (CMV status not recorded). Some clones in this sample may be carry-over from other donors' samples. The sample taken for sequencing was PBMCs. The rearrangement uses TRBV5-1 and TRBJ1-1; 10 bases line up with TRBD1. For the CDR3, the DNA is TGCGCCAGCAGCCCCCGACAGGGGGCCGGGACTGAAGCTTTCTTT. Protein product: CASSPRQGAGTEAFF.